This TCR beta chain was sequenced during a study of cytomegalovirus exposure and HLA in healthy donors. Study in general: As released early, the data held about 85 million unique TCRs from HLA-typed donors. General study points: It was reported that TCR beta sequences correctly inferred the HLA-A and HLA-B alleles for most subjects. Cytomegalovirus-associated status was assigned to about 150 TCR beta chains. The authors later found TCR association rates varying by HLA locus, with DRB1 most and HLA-C fewest.

This clone was observed a few times. Its specificity is unknown. V trimming: 6 bases; J trimming: 4 bases; junction bases outside the gene matches: 10. The CDR3 loop spans 15 amino acids. Germline CDR1 is MNHEY and CDR2 is SVGAGI. The primer mix had 60 Vbeta and 13 Jbeta primers. This table comes from immunoSEQ multiplex PCR, and its TCRdb copy is limited to in-frame clones, with some not included. The profile shows around 140,000 clones, 85% to 90% of them singletons. This sequence was found in a woman in her thirties in good health and CMV-seronegative. This chain links TRBV6-5 with TRBJ2-3, with 7 bases identical to TRBD1. The sample consisted of PBMCs. The CDR3 bases are TGTGCCAGCAGCCTCGACAGGGAGCCCCCAGATACGCAGTATTTT. Translation gives CASSLDREPPDTQYF.